This paragraph covers one T cell receptor (beta chain) sequence. The antigen is unknown. The data were taken from a study of CD8 T cells in Susac syndrome. The CDR3 length is 14 residues. V lost 9 bases, J lost 6 bases, and 18 bases lay in between. It was with random hexamers that 0.5 to 1 ug RNA was reverse transcribed. Across 54 Vbeta and 13 Jbeta, immunoSEQ multiplex PCR amplified TCR beta CDR3. TCRdb passed the immunoSEQ multiplex PCR reads through MiXCR, listing each CDR3 protein once. The table shows roughly 190,000 distinct CDR3 sequences, with more than 85% occurring only once. Broader study findings: None of the CD4+ T cell repertoires in Susac syndrome showed clonal expansion.

Sequencing of TCR beta was undertaken in CD8+ and CD4+ T cells derived from blood. The J gene is TRBJ1-5, the V gene TRBV23-1; a weak D match, TRBD1 (5 bases). TRBV23-1 is annotated as an ORF whose role is uncertain. Input material: CD4+ T cells from PBMCs. The TCR was taken from a human donor with Susac syndrome. The CDR3 DNA reads as TGCGCCAGTATTCACAGGAGAAGGCGTCAGCCCCAGCATTTT. Translation: CASIHRRRRQPQHF.